This TCR beta chain derives from a study of identical twins. Study-level points and caveats: Fewer insertions characterized abundant cord blood beta clonotypes, whereas memory repertoires showed none. The study found that models underestimated out-of-frame TCR alpha sharing in monozygotic twins. Excess low generation probability was seen in twin-shared out-of-frame alpha sequences.

CDR3 length equals 15 residues. V gave up 6 bases and J gave up 5 bases; unmatched junction bases: 6. Germline V gene sequence: CDR1 ENHRY, CDR2 SYGVKD. Worth noting for this clonotype: Its matching antigen is unknown.

TCRdb recomputed calls from the 5' RACE reads with MiXCR, one row per CDR3 protein. The sample has 400,000 or so distinct CDR3 sequences, approximately 8.8% seen once. The chain employs TRBV10-3 and TRBJ2-2, with 10 positions matching TRBD1. This TCR was recovered from a woman in her 50s in good health. The sequencing sample was made of naive T cells sorted from blood. CDR3 coding DNA: TGTGCCATCAGAGCCGGGACAGGGGAGACCGGGGAGCTGTTTTTT. Translation gives CAIRAGTGETGELFF.